This T cell receptor (beta chain) appears in the sequencing data of a study of cytomegalovirus exposure and HLA in healthy donors. Looking at the study overall: The approximately 120 validation repertoires were reported in a later analysis to have been generated on the same platform as the roughly 670 first-cohort repertoires. Study observations and caveats: Among TCR beta chains, those listed as cytomegalovirus-associated numbered around 160. The tendency of first-cohort TCR clusters to co-occur in the 120 or so validation repertoires was identified by a subsequent analysis. In vitro checks showed that a few CMV-associated chains really do target CMV antigens.

This clone was counted once. Its antigen remains unidentified. Germline loops: CDR1 LNHNV, CDR2 YYDKDF (reference sequence). The CDR3 extends over 14 amino acids. V shed 0 bases and J shed 5 bases, with 10 bases lying between them. Assay used: immunoSEQ multiplex PCR; TCRdb lists only in-frame clones, some missing. The sample shows around 250,000 clones, nearly 90% of them seen only once. The origin of this receptor is a woman under 30 in good health and CMV-seronegative. Sequences were obtained from PBMCs. This chain links TRBV15 with TRBJ1-1, with unresolved D. The CDR3 sequence: CATSRDGSGTEAFF. CDR3 nucleotides: TGTGCCACCAGCAGAGATGGGTCGGGGACTGAAGCTTTCTTT.